Below, 9 T cell receptor beta chains from the same sample are listed, as sequenced in a study of T cells in Graves' hyperthyroidism and ophthalmopathy. The source material, RNA transcripts, was used to amplify TCR beta CDR3 regions. The TCR CDR3 first-round RT-PCR relied on the HTBI primer set. TCRdb itself ran the multiplex PCR reads through MiXCR, one entry per CDR3 protein. This sample yields about 360,000 distinct CDR3 sequences, of which about 14% are seen a single time; 20% belongs to the top ten. Source material: blood. The receptor source for this set is a man aged 25 to 40 with Graves' hyperthyroidism that later progressed to Graves' ophthalmopathy.

V is TRBV11-2 and J is TRBJ1-1; 9 nucleotides agree with TRBD1. Trimming took 8 bases from V and 6 from J; bases not matched to a gene: 10. The CDR3 extends over 14 amino acids. In germline, CDR1 is SGHAT, CDR2 FQNNGV. The CDR3 DNA reads as TGTGCCAGCGCATCGCTACAGGGGGCGGCTGAAGCTTTCTTT. It encodes CASASLQGAAEAFF.

On this clonotype itself: A much bigger clone sits one base away, suggesting this may be a read error. V and J are TRBV29-1 and TRBJ1-2, with a possible D match to TRBD1 (6 bases). The V gene lost 6 bases and the J gene lost 7 bases, with 21 bases spanning the gap. This CDR3 has 14 amino acids. The V gene's germline CDR1 is SQVTM and CDR2 ANQGSEA. In DNA form, the CDR3 reads TGCAGCGTCACCGGCCCGACAGGAGGCTGTGGCTACACCTTC. Translation gives CSVTGPTGGCGYTF.

The gene calls are TRBV14 and TRBJ2-5, with a possible D match to TRBD1 (5 bases). The V gene's germline CDR1 is SGHDN and CDR2 FVKESK. This CDR3 has 14 residues. The V end was cut by 5 bases, the J end by 1 base, with 11 bases between. This chain's CDR3 is CASSGQGLQETQYF. In DNA form, the CDR3 reads TGTGCCAGCAGCGGGCAGGGCCTCCAAGAGACCCAGTACTTC.

The table lists this clonotype with a few counts. The chain employs TRBV12-3 or TRBV12-4 and TRBJ1-1, with D possibly being TRBD1 (6 bases). The CDR3 length is 15 residues. V lost 8 bases and J 3 bases, leaving 19 bases between the germline ends. The CDR3 coding sequence is TGTGCCAGCGCCGAGGGGGGTTGGGGGGACACTGAAGCTTTCTTT. Residues: CASAEGGWGDTEAFF.

This clonotype was picked up many times. The chain is built from TRBV20-1 and TRBJ2-3; no firm D call. CDR1 is DFQATT, CDR2 SNEGSKA, per germline (reference sequence). The CDR3 is made up of 15 amino acids. The V and J ends lost 2 bases and 2 bases respectively, with 14 bases between them. The CDR3 coding sequence is TGCAGTGCTAGATATGGCAGAGGATACACAGATACGCAGTATTTT. It encodes CSARYGRGYTDTQYF.

This clonotype was detected many times. The chain is built from TRBV20-1 and TRBJ2-3; D is possibly TRBD1 or TRBD2 (7 bases each). This CDR3 region has 15 residues. V was trimmed by 1 base and J by 4 bases, leaving 15 bases between them. Germline-derived CDR1 and CDR2 are DFQATT and SNEGSKA (reference sequence). The CDR3: CSARAGEGAADTQYF. CDR3 sequence (DNA): TGCAGTGCTAGAGCTGGGGAGGGGGCGGCAGATACGCAGTATTTT.

The chain has TRBV20-1 and TRBJ2-7; 8 bases agree with TRBD2. The junction had 10 bases not matched to a gene; V was cut back by 5 bases and J by 4 bases. Germline CDR1 DFQATT, CDR2 SNEGSKA (reference sequence). The CDR3 is 14 amino acids. The CDR3 sequence is CSARGGGLTYEQYF. The DNA for the CDR3 is TGCAGTGCTCGGGGGGGGGGGCTTACTTACGAGCAGTACTTC.

The V call is TRBV10-3, the J call TRBJ2-7, with TRBD1 matching 7 bases. This CDR3 is 13 amino acids long. Germline V lookup: CDR1 ENHRY, CDR2 SYGVKD. The J segment lost 4 bases and the V segment lost 5 bases, leaving 5 bases of the junction unmatched. The DNA for the CDR3 is TGTGCCATCAGTTCCGGGACAGTATACGAGCAGTACTTC. As protein: CAISSGTVYEQYF.

The gene calls are TRBV7-3 and TRBJ2-3, with 8 bases matching TRBD2. Germline CDR1 SGHTA, CDR2 FQGTGA. The CDR3 has 16 amino acids. V lost 4 bases, J lost 3 bases, and 9 bases stayed unmatched. The CDR3: CASSSGLAHLTDTQYF. In DNA form, the CDR3 reads TGTGCCAGCAGCTCTGGACTAGCCCACTTAACAGATACGCAGTATTTT.